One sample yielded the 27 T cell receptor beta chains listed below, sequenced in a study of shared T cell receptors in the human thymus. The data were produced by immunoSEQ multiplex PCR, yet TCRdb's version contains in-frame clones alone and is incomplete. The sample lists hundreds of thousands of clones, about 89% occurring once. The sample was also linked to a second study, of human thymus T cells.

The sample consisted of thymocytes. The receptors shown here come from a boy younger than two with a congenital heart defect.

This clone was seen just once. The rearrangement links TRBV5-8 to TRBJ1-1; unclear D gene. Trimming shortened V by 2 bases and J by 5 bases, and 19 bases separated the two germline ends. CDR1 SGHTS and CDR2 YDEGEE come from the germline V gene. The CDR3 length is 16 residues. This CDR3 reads CASSFPPAGTLTEAFF. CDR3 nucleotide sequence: TGTGCCAGCAGCTTCCCCCCGGCAGGAACCTTAACTGAAGCTTTCTTT. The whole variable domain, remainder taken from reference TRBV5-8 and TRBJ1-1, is EAGVTQSPTHLIKTRGQQATLRCSPISGHTSVYWYQQALGLGLQFLLWYDEGEERNRGNFPPRFSGRQFPNYSSELNVNALELEDSALYLCASSFPPAGTLTEAFFGQGTRLTVV.

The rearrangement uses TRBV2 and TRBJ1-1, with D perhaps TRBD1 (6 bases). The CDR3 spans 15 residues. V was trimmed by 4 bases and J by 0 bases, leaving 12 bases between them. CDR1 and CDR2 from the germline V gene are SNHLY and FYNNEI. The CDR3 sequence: CASSASTGMNTEAFF. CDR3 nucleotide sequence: TGTGCCAGCAGTGCGAGCACAGGGATGAACACTGAAGCTTTCTTT.

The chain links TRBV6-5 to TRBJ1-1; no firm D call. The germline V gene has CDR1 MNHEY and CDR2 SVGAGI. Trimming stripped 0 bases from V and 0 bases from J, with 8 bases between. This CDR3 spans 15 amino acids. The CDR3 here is CASSYSRHLNTEAFF. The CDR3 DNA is TGTGCCAGCAGTTACTCTCGACACTTGAACACTGAAGCTTTCTTT.

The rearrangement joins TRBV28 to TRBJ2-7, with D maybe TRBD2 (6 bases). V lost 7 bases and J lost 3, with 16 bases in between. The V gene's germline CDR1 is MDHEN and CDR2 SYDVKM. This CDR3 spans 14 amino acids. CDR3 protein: CASTRGLGGYEQYF. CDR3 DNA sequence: TGTGCCAGCACTCGAGGCTTGGGGGGCTACGAGCAGTACTTC.

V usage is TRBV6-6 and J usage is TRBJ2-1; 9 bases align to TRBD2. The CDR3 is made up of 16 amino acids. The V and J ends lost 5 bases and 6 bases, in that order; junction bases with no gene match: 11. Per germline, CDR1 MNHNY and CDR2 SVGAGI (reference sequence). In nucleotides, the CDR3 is TGTGCCAGCAGTCCCATAGCGGGGGACATCCCCAATGAGCAGTTCTTC. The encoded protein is CASSPIAGDIPNEQFF.

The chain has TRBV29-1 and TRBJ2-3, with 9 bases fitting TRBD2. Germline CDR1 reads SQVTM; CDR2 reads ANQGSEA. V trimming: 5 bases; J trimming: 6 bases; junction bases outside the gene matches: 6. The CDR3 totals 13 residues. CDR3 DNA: TGCAGCGTTAGGCTAGCGGGATTGGATACGCAGTATTTT. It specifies CSVRLAGLDTQYF.

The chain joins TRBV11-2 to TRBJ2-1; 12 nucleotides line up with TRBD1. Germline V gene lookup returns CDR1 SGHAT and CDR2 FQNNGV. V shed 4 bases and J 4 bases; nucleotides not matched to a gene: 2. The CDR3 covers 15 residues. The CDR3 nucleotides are TGTGCCAGCAGCTCGGGACAGGGGGCTTACAATGAGCAGTTCTTC. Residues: CASSSGQGAYNEQFF. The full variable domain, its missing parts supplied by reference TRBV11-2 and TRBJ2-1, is EAGVAQSPRYKIIEKRQSVAFWCNPISGHATLYWYQQILGQGPKLLIQFQNNGVVDDSQLPKDRFSAERLKGVDSTLKIQPAKLEDSAVYLCASSSGQGAYNEQFFGPGTRLTVL.

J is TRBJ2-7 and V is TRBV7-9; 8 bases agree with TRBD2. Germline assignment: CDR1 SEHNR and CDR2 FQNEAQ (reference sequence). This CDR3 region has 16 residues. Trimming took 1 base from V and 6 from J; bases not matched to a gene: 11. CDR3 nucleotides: TGTGCCAGCAGCTTAGTTAGGGCTAGCGGGCTTCTCGAGCAGTACTTC. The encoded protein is CASSLVRASGLLEQYF.

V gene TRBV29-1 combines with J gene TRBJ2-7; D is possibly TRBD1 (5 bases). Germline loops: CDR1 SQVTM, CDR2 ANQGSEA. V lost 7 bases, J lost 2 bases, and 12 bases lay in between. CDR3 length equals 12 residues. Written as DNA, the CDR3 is TGCAGCGCAGGGCCCGCCGCCTACGAGCAGTACTTC. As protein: CSAGPAAYEQYF.

The CDR3 DNA follows: TGTGCCACCCGGAGAAAAGAGACCCAGTACTTC. It codes for CATRRKETQYF. This chain links TRBV27 with TRBJ2-5; D uncertain. Germline CDR1 is MNHEY and CDR2 is SMNVEV (reference sequence). Trimming pared 10 bases from V and 3 bases from J, leaving 9 bases between. CDR3 length equals 11 residues.

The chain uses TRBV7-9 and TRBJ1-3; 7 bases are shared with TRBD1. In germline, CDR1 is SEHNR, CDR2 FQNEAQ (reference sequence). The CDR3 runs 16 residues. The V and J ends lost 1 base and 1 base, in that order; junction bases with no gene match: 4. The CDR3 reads CASSLEGAFSGNTIYF. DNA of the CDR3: TGTGCCAGCAGCTTAGAGGGGGCTTTTTCTGGAAACACCATATATTTT.

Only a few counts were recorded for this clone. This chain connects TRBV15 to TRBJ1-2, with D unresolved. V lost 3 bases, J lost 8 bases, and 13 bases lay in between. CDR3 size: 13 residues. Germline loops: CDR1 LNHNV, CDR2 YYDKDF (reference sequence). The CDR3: CATSRRYWAGYTF. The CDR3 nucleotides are TGTGCCACCAGCAGGCGATATTGGGCGGGCTACACCTTC.

The CDR3 coding sequence is TGTGCCAGCAGCCCGCGGGCCCAGGGGGCTGGAAACACCATATATTTT. It encodes CASSPRAQGAGNTIYF. This chain links TRBV11-2 with TRBJ1-3; TRBD1 aligns across 7 bases. Germline-derived CDR1 and CDR2 are SGHAT and FQNNGV. The CDR3 spans 16 residues. Trimming removed 5 bases from V and 2 bases from J; junction bases left unmatched: 9.

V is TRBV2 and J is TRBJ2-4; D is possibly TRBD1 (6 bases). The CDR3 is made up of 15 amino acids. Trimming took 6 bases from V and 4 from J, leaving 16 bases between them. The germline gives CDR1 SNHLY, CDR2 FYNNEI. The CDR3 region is CASRRTENTKNIQYF. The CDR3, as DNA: TGTGCCAGCAGGAGGACAGAGAACACAAAAAACATTCAGTACTTC.

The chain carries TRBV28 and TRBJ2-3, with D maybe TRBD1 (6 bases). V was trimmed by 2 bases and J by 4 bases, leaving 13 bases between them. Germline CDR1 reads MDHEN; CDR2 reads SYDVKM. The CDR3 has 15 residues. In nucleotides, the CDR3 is TGTGCCAGCAGTTTACCGGGAACAGGGTCAGATACGCAGTATTTT. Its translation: CASSLPGTGSDTQYF. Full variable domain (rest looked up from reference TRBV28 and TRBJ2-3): DVKVTQSSRYLVKRTGEKVFLECVQDMDHENMFWYRQDPGLGLRLIYFSYDVKMKEKGDIPEGYSVSREKKERFSLILESASTNQTSMYLCASSLPGTGSDTQYFGPGTRLTVL.

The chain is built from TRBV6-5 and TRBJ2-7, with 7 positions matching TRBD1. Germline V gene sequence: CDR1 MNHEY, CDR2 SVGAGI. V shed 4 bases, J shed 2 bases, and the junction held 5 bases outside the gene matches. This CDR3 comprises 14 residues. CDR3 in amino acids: CASSSDRDAYEQYF. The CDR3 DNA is TGTGCCAGCAGTTCTGACAGGGATGCCTACGAGCAGTACTTC.

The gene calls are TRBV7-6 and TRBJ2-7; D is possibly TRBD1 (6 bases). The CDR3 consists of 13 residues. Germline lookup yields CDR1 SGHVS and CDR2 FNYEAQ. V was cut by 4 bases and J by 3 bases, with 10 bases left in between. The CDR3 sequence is CASSYGQNYEQYF. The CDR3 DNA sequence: TGTGCCAGCAGCTACGGACAGAACTACGAGCAGTACTTC. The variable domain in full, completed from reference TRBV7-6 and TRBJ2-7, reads GAGVSQSPRYKVTKRGQDVALRCDPISGHVSLYWYRQALGQGPEFLTYFNYEAQQDKSGLPNDRFSAERPEGSISTLTIQRTEQRDSAMYRCASSYGQNYEQYFGPGTRLTVT.

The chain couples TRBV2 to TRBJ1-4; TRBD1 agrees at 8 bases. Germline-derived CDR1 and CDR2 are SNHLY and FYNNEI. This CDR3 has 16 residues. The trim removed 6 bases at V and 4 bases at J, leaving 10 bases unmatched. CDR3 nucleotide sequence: TGTGCCAGCAGCTCTCACAGGACAGGGTATAATGAAAAACTGTTTTTT. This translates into CASSSHRTGYNEKLFF.

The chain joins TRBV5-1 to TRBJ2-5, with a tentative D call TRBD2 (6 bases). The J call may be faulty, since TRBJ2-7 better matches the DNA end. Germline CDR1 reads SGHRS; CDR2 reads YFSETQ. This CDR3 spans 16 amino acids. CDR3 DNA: TGCGCCAGCAGCTTGGCCCCGGGAGCAACCACCTACGAGCAGTACTTC. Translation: CASSLAPGATTYEQYF.

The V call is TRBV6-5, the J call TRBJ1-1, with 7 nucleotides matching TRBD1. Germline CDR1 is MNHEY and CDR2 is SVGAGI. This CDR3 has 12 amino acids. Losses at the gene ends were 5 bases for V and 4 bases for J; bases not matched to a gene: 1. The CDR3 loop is CASSGTATEAFF. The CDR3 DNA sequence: TGTGCCAGCAGTGGGACAGCCACTGAAGCTTTCTTT.

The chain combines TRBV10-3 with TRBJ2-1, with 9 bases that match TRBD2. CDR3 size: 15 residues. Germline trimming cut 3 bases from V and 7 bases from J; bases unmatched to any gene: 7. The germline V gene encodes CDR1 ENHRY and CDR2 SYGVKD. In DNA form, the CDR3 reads TGTGCCATCAGTGACCCGCGGGGGGGCCTGAATGAGCAGTTCTTC. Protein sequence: CAISDPRGGLNEQFF.

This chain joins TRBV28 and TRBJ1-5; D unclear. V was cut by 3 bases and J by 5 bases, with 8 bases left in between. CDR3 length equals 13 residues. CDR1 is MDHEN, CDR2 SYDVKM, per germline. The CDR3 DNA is TGTGCCAGCAGTTTTCTGAGGGATCAGCCCCAGCATTTT. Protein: CASSFLRDQPQHF.

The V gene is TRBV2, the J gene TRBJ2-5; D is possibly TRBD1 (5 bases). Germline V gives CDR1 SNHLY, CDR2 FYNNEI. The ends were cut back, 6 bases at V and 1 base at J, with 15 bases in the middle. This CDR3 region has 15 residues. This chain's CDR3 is CASRTKSGLQETQYF. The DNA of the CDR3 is TGTGCCAGCAGAACTAAGTCAGGGCTCCAAGAGACCCAGTACTTC.

This chain's CDR3 is CASSTPGTGRVSYGYTF. CDR3 DNA: TGTGCCAGCAGCACACCCGGGACAGGGAGAGTTAGCTATGGCTACACCTTC. The V call is TRBV9, the J call TRBJ1-2; 9 bases are a match to TRBD1. Per the germline V gene, CDR1 is SGDLS and CDR2 is YYNGEE. The V and J ends lost 4 bases and 4 bases, in that order; junction bases with no gene match: 14. The CDR3 runs to 17 residues. Looking up the rest from reference TRBV9 and TRBJ1-2 gives the full variable domain: DSGVTQTPKHLITATGQRVTLRCSPRSGDLSVYWYQQSLDQGLQFLIQYYNGEERAKGNILERFSAQQFPDLHSELNLSSLELGDSALYFCASSTPGTGRVSYGYTFGSGTRLTVV.

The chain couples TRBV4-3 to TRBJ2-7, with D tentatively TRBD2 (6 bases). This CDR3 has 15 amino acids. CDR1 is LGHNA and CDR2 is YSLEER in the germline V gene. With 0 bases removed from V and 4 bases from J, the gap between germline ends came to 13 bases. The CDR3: CASSQDRVAAYEQYF. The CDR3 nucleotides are TGCGCCAGCAGCCAAGATCGGGTAGCGGCATACGAGCAGTACTTC.

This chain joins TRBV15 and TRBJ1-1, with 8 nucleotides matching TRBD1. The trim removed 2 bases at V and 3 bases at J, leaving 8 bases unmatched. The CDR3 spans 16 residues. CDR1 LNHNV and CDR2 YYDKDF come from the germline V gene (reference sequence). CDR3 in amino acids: CATSRSRTGRYTEAFF. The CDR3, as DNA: TGTGCCACCAGCAGATCTCGGACAGGGCGTTACACTGAAGCTTTCTTT.

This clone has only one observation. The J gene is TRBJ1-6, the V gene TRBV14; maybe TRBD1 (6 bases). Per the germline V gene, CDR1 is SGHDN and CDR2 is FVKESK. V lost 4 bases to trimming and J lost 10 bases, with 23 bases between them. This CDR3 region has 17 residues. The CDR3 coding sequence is TGTGCCAGCAGCCTCAGCCGGGACAACACTCAAGAATCACCCCTCCACTTT. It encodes CASSLSRDNTQESPLHF.